Below, 11 T cell receptor beta chains from the same sample are listed, as sequenced in a study of identical twins. TCRdb processed the 5' RACE reads anew with MiXCR; each CDR3 protein has one entry. The data contain approximately 670,000 distinct CDR3 sequences, roughly 6% of them singletons. Input material: naive T cells sorted from blood. The origin of the receptors is a man aged 18 to 30 in good health.

This clonotype showed up just a few times. The V call is TRBV20-1, the J call TRBJ1-2; D is uncertain. CDR1 is DFQATT, CDR2 SNEGSKA, per germline (reference sequence). V lost 0 bases and J 5 bases, leaving 13 bases between the germline ends. The CDR3 is 14 residues long. Here the CDR3 DNA reads TGCAGTGCTAGAGAGGGGAGCACGGTATATGGCTACACCTTC. Amino acid sequence: CSAREGSTVYGYTF.

This clonotype was picked up a small number of times. The rearrangement joins TRBV5-5 to TRBJ2-3, with no clear D. The V end lost 4 bases, the J end lost 3 bases, and 12 bases lay between the germline ends. The CDR3 sequence is 14 residues long. CDR1 is SGHKS, CDR2 YYEKEE, per germline (reference sequence). The CDR3 nucleotides read TGTGCCAGCAGCGCCGGGCCGCCAACAGATACGCAGTATTTT. Its translation: CASSAGPPTDTQYF. Looking up the rest from reference TRBV5-5 and TRBJ2-3 gives the full variable domain: DAGVTQSPTHLIKTRGQQVTLRCSPISGHKSVSWYQQVLGQGPQFIFQYYEKEERGRGNFPDRFSARQFPNYSSELNVNALLLGDSALYLCASSAGPPTDTQYFGPGTRLTVL.

The V call is TRBV4-1, the J call TRBJ2-2; D may match TRBD1 or TRBD2 (5 bases each). V was pared by 4 bases and J by 4 bases, with 13 bases between. This CDR3 region has 15 residues. Germline CDR1 MGHRA, CDR2 YSYEKL. The CDR3 protein is CASSPGTGFTGELFF. The CDR3, as DNA: TGCGCCAGCAGCCCCGGGACCGGGTTCACCGGGGAGCTGTTTTTT.

This clonotype was seen many times. The gene calls are TRBV3-1 and TRBJ2-1; no firm D call. This CDR3 region has 13 residues. The V gene's germline CDR1 is LGHDT and CDR2 YNNKEL (reference sequence). V was cut by 3 bases and J by 10 bases, with 13 bases left in between. The DNA for the CDR3 is TGTGCCAGCAGCCATGAGGCGAGAGGAGAGCAGTTCTTC. Translating it yields CASSHEARGEQFF.

This chain connects TRBV15 to TRBJ2-5; D is ambiguous. Trimming removed 0 bases from V and 0 bases from J, with 14 bases in between. This CDR3 has 17 residues. Per germline, CDR1 LNHNV and CDR2 YYDKDF (reference sequence). CDR3 nucleotide sequence: TGTGCCACCAGCAGAGATTCCCTCCGATGGTACCAAGAGACCCAGTACTTC. Protein sequence: CATSRDSLRWYQETQYF.

This clonotype occurred many times. The rearrangement links TRBV28 to TRBJ2-5; unclear D gene. Germline V lookup: CDR1 MDHEN, CDR2 SYDVKM. This CDR3 comprises 12 residues. Between the trimmed V and J ends, which lost 3 bases and 10 bases, there was a span of 12 bases. CDR3 in DNA: TGTGCCAGCAGTTTGGGGTCGGCCGTCCAGTACTTC. It codes for CASSLGSAVQYF. The full variable domain, completed using reference TRBV28 and TRBJ2-5, is DVKVTQSSRYLVKRTGEKVFLECVQDMDHENMFWYRQDPGLGLRLIYFSYDVKMKEKGDIPEGYSVSREKKERFSLILESASTNQTSMYLCASSLGSAVQYFGPGTRLLVL.

This clonotype was seen repeatedly, ten times or more. CDR3 loop: CASGLAGVADTQYF. The CDR3 nucleotides are TGCGCCAGCGGACTAGCGGGAGTTGCAGATACGCAGTATTTT. This chain links TRBV5-1 with TRBJ2-3, with 13 bases aligning to TRBD2. Trimming at V came to 7 bases and at J to 4 bases, leaving 3 bases not matched to a gene. CDR1 and CDR2 from the germline V gene are SGHRS and YFSETQ. The CDR3 is 14 amino acids.

This clonotype occurred a few times. The chain joins TRBV18 to TRBJ2-7, with 7 bases lining up with TRBD1. With V trimmed by 6 bases and J by 3 bases, 11 bases remained unmatched. The CDR3 is 15 residues long. Looked up from germline, CDR1 is KGHSH and CDR2 is LQKENI. The CDR3 region has the DNA TGTGCCAGCTCCCCCTTTGGCGACAGGGACTACGAGCAGTACTTC. This translates into CASSPFGDRDYEQYF.

The CDR3, as DNA: TGTGCCAGCAGCTACGGGACTAGCATCGCAGATACGCAGTATTTT. Translated, it gives CASSYGTSIADTQYF. This chain joins TRBV11-3 and TRBJ2-3, with 9 bases fitting TRBD2. Trimming removed 4 bases from V and 4 bases from J; junction bases left unmatched: 6. The CDR3 runs to 15 residues. Looked up from germline, CDR1 is SGHNT and CDR2 is YENEEA.

The chain is built from TRBV11-3 and TRBJ2-2, with D hard to call. This CDR3 spans 12 amino acids. The germline V gene encodes CDR1 SGHNT and CDR2 YENEEA. V gave up 4 bases and J gave up 7 bases, with 7 bases separating them. This chain's CDR3 is CASSSYNGELFF. As DNA, the CDR3 is TGTGCCAGCAGCTCCTACAACGGGGAGCTGTTTTTT.

This clonotype was counted at least ten times. The chain combines TRBV10-3 with TRBJ2-1; 9 bases are a match to TRBD2. The CDR3 is made up of 18 amino acids. Germline V gene sequence: CDR1 ENHRY, CDR2 SYGVKD. The V gene end was trimmed by 3 bases and the J gene end by 1 base; junction bases not matched to a gene: 10. The CDR3 protein is CAISEQSWREGSYNEQFF. The CDR3 DNA reads as TGTGCCATCAGTGAACAGTCTTGGCGGGAGGGATCCTACAATGAGCAGTTCTTC.